The 2 T cell receptor beta chains reported below all come from one sample, sequenced in a study of blood T cell repertoires in COVID-19. This table comes from immunoSEQ multiplex PCR, and its TCRdb copy is limited to in-frame clones, with some not included. The sample has approximately 220,000 clones, around 85% seen once. The sequencing sample was made of PBMCs or T cells enriched from blood (not recorded which). These receptors were collected from a man between 35 and 55 years old who had recovered from COVID-19.

This chain links TRBV7-2 with TRBJ1-2; a weak D match, TRBD1 (5 bases). Germline lookup yields CDR1 SGHTA and CDR2 FQGNSA. Trimming removed 5 bases at V and 8 bases at J, with 12 bases between. This CDR3 spans 12 amino acids. This chain's CDR3 is CASSPGLAGYTF. The DNA for the CDR3 is TGTGCCAGCAGCCCGGGACTGGCGGGCTACACCTTC.

The chain's CDR3 is CASIAGGPGNEQFF. DNA for the CDR3: TGCGCCAGCATAGCGGGAGGGCCGGGTAATGAGCAGTTCTTC. V gene TRBV5-1 combines with J gene TRBJ2-1, with 11 bases aligning to TRBD2. Per germline, CDR1 SGHRS and CDR2 YFSETQ. After removal of 6 bases from V and 7 bases from J, the junction contained 6 bases not matched to a gene. CDR3 length: 14 residues.